Here is one T cell receptor beta chain with its context. This clonotype was seen only a few times. Its specific antigen is unknown. The input lacks base qualities; no much larger clone sits a single base away. This specimen belongs to a study of CD8 T cells in ankylosing spondylitis (dated by TCRdb to 2016 to 2017). In the study overall: The study set out to find disease-linked TCR variants by profiling T cell receptor beta repertoires in ankylosing spondylitis patients and healthy donors. The whole study cohort included roughly 110 healthy donors and 20 to 25 ankylosing spondylitis patients. Peripheral blood samples were taken, and synovial fluid was additionally collected from ankylosing spondylitis patients.

The full study reports these points: The disease-linked clones had a CD8+ phenotype and were found at relatively low frequencies in peripheral blood. A TCR beta motif of roughly 8 highly homologous amino acid variants appeared characteristic of blood from ankylosing spondylitis patients. Some motif variants were previously reported in synovial fluid and blood of reactive arthritis patients, suggesting common disease-initiation mechanisms. According to the report, matched synovial fluid samples from ankylosing spondylitis patients were significantly enriched for the disease-linked clones.

Including cysteine and phenylalanine, the CDR3 has 13 amino acids. Here the CDR3 DNA is all that survives: 39 bases in frame from base 1. V and J are trimmed by 5 bases and 6 bases, and the gene matches miss 5 bases of the junction. CDR1 and CDR2, looked up from the germline V gene, are MGHRA and YSYEKL. This sample was sequenced with an Illumina HiSeq 2500. TCR beta libraries were prepared by quantitative 5'-RACE with molecular barcodes. As for how the authors treated the data: To identify disease-linked TCR variants, a new computational method was used, one built on a probabilistic model of VDJ rearrangement. Through fastp at Q25 and MiXCR, TCRdb rebuilt clones from the public reads, retaining in-frame beta chains. Identical CDR3 proteins give one entry, which carries the most common genes and DNA. The V and J calls follow TCRdb's processing rather than the paper's. The sample yields 300,000 to 400,000 distinct CDR3 sequences; 20% to 25% were counted once. The leading ten clones occupy around 13% of the sample.

This TCR was recovered from a male donor with ankylosing spondylitis or in good health (not recorded which). The chain uses TRBV4-1 and TRBJ1-2, with TRBD1 identical over 8 junction bases. The specimen sequenced was blood, either unsorted or a sorted T cell fraction (not recorded which). At the DNA level, the sequence is TGCGCCAGCAGCGGCCGGACAGGGAATGGCTACACCTTC. This codes for CASSGRTGNGYTF.